The 5 T cell receptor beta chains reported below all come from one sample, sequenced in a study of blood T cell repertoires in COVID-19. Assay: immunoSEQ multiplex PCR; the TCRdb copy retains only in-frame clones and omits some. The sample holds 80,000 or so clones; around four fifths are singletons and the top ten take about 10%. Sequences were obtained from peripheral blood. Receptors were obtained from a human donor in a cohort sampled during active COVID-19.

V is TRBV28 and J is TRBJ2-1; D is undetermined. CDR3 length: 12 residues. Per germline, CDR1 MDHEN and CDR2 SYDVKM. Trimming pared 1 base from V and 10 bases from J, leaving 8 bases between. CDR3 nucleotides: TGTGCCAGCAGTTTATTGAGCAGGGAGCAGTTCTTC. Its translation: CASSLLSREQFF.

The chain joins TRBV18 to TRBJ2-7; TRBD2 might be the D (6 bases). V was pared by 5 bases and J by 5 bases, with 22 bases between. The CDR3 is 16 amino acids. Germline V gives CDR1 KGHSH, CDR2 LQKENI. As DNA, the CDR3 is TGTGCCAGCTCAGCTGGGGGGTCGGTGGCGCCCGACGAGCAGTACTTC. The encoded protein is CASSAGGSVAPDEQYF.

The chain is built from TRBV11-2 and TRBJ2-5; the D gene is possibly TRBD1 (5 bases). The germline V gene encodes CDR1 SGHAT and CDR2 FQNNGV. The CDR3 is 15 amino acids. The V gene lost 4 bases and the J gene lost 5 bases, with 17 bases spanning the gap. The CDR3 sequence: CASSSLSRERETQYF. In DNA form, the CDR3 reads TGTGCCAGCAGCTCCCTGTCCAGGGAAAGGGAGACCCAGTACTTC.

The chain links TRBV13 to TRBJ1-1; D may be TRBD1 (5 bases). Germline loops: CDR1 PRHDT, CDR2 FYEKMQ (reference sequence). V was shortened by 5 bases and J by 5 bases, with 15 bases between the two germline ends. This CDR3 comprises 14 residues. CDR3 loop: CASSAGRGGTEAFF. CDR3 sequence (DNA): TGTGCCAGCAGCGCGGGGAGGGGTGGGACTGAAGCTTTCTTT.

V gene TRBV13 combines with J gene TRBJ1-1; TRBD1 agrees at 8 bases. Germline values: CDR1 PRHDT, CDR2 FYEKMQ (reference sequence). The V segment lost 5 bases and the J segment 0 bases; nucleotides outside the gene matches: 2. The CDR3 loop spans 14 amino acids. CDR3 nucleotides: TGTGCCAGCAGCGGACAGGGTATGAACACTGAAGCTTTCTTT. It encodes CASSGQGMNTEAFF.